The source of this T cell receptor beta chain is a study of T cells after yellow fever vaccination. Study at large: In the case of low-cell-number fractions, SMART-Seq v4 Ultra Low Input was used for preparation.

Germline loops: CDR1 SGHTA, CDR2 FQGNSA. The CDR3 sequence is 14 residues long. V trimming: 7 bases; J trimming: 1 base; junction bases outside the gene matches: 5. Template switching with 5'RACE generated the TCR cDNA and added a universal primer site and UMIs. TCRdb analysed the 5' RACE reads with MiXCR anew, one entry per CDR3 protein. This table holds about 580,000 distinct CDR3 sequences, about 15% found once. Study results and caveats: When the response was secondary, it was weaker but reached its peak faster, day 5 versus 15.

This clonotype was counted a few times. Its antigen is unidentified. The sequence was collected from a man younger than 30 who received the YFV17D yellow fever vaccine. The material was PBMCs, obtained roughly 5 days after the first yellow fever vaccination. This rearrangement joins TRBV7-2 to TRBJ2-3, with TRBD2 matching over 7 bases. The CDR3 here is CASTRLARTDTQYF. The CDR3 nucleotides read TGTGCCAGCACCAGACTAGCACGCACAGATACGCAGTATTTT.